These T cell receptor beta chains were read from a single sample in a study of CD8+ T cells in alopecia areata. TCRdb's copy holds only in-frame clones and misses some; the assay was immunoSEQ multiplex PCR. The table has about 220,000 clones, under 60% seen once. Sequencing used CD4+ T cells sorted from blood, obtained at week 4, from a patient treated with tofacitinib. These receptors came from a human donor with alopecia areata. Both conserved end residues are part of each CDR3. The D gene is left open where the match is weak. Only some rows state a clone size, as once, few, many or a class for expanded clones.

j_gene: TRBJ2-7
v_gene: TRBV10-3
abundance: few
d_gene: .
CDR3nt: TGTGCCATCAGTGAACACAGGGCCGAGCAGTACTTC
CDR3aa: CAISEHRAEQYF

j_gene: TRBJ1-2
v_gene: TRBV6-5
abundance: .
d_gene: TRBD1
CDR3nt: TGTGCCAGCAGTTACCACTCCTCAGGGGGCGCCCAAGGCTACACCTTC
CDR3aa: CASSYHSSGGAQGYTF

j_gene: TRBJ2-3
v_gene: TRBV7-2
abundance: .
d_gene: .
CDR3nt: TGTGCCAGCAGCTTAGTAATTCTTCCTAGCACAGATACGCAGTATTTT
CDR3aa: CASSLVILPSTDTQYF

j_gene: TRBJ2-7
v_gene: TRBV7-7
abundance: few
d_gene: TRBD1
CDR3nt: TGTGCCAGCAGCCCCGGACAGGGGAGTGTGCAGTACTTC
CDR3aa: CASSPGQGSVQYF

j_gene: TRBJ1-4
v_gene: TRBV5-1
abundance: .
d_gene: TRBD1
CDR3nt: TGCGCCAGCCGGGACAGGGGGCGCGTTTTACCTTTT
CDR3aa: CASRDRGRVLPF

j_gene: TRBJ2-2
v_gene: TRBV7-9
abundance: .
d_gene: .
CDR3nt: TGTGCCAGCAGCACCGGTCCCATCACCGGGGAGCTGTTTTTT
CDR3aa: CASSTGPITGELFF

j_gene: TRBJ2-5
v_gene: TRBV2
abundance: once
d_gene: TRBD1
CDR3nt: TGTGCCAGCAGTTCTTCCCGACAGGGGTCGGAGACCCAGTACTTC
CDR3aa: CASSSSRQGSETQYF

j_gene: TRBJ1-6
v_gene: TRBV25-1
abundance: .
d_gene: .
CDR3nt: TGTGCCACCTCAGGGGCGAACTCCTATAATTCACCCCTCCACTTT
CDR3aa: CATSGANSYNSPLHF

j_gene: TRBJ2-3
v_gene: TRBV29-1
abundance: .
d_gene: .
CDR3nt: TGCAGCGTTGACGGGACTAGCACAGATACGCAGTATTTT
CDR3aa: CSVDGTSTDTQYF

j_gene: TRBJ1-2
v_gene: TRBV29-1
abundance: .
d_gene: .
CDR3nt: TGCAGCGTTACCAGCGGCTACACCTTC
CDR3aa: CSVTSGYTF

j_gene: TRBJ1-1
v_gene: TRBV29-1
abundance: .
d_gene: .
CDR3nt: TGCAGCGTTGCGTTGACAGCCAACACTGAAGCTTTCTTT
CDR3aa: CSVALTANTEAFF

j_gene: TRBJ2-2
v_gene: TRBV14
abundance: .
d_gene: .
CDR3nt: TGTGCCAGCAGCCAAGGCTCAGGGGAGCTGTTTTTT
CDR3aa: CASSQGSGELFF

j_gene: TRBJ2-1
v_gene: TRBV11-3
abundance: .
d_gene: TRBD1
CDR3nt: TGTGCCAGCAGCCAGAGACAGGGGCGGGGTGAGCAGTTCTTC
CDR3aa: CASSQRQGRGEQFF

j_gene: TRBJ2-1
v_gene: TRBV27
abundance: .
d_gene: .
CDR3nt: TGTGCCAGCAGTTCCTGGTCCGAGGATGAGCAGTTCTTC
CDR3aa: CASSSWSEDEQFF

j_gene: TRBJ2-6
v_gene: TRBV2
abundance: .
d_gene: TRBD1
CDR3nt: TGTGCCAGCAGTGGGGACAGGGGAAGATCTGGGGCCAACGTCCTGACTTTC
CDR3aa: CASSGDRGRSGANVLTF

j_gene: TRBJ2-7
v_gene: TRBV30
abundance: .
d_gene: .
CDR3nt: TGTGCCTGGAGTGTAACACGGGAGCAGTACTTC
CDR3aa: CAWSVTREQYF

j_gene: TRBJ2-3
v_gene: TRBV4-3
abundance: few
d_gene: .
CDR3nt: TGCGCCAGCAGCCAAGATTTTGGGCGGGGCCCGGATACGCAGTATTTT
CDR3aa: CASSQDFGRGPDTQYF

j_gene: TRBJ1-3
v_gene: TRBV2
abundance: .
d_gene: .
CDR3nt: TGTGCCAGCAAGATCTCTGGAAACACCATATATTTT
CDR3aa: CASKISGNTIYF

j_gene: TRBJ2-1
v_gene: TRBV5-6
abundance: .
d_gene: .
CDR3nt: TGTGCCAGCAGCTTGTGGATCCTGCACAATGAGCAGTTCTTC
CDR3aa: CASSLWILHNEQFF

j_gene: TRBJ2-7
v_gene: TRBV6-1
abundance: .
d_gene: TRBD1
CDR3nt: TGTGCCACCCAGAGGGGACAGGGAGGAGAGCAGTACTTC
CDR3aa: CATQRGQGGEQYF

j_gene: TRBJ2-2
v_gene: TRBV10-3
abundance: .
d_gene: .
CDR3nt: TGTGCCATCAGTGGGCTCCAGAACACCGGGGAGCTGTTTTTT
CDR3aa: CAISGLQNTGELFF

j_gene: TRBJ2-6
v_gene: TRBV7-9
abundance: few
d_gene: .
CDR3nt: TGTGCCAGCAGCCCTAGTTTTCGGCCCCCCGTCCCTGGGGCCAACGTCCTGACTTTC
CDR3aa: CASSPSFRPPVPGANVLTF

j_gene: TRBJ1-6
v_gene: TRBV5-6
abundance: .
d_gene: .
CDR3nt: TGTGCCAGCAGCTTATCCGCGCAAATTAATTCACCCCTCCACTTT
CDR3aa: CASSLSAQINSPLHF

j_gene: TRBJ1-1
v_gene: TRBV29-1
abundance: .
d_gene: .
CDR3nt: TGCAGCGTTGTCGGAGGTTATATGAACACTGAAGCTTTCTTT
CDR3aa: CSVVGGYMNTEAFF

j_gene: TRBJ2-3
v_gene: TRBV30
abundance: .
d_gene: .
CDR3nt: TGTGCCTGGACACAAAAGGGGACAGATACGCAGTATTTT
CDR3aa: CAWTQKGTDTQYF

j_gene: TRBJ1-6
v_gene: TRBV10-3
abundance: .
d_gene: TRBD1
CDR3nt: TGTGCCATCCGACCGACAGGGGAGAATTCACCCCTCCACTTT
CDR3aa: CAIRPTGENSPLHF

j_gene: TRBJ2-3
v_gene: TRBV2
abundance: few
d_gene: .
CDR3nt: TGTGCCAGCAGTACAACAGATACGCAGTATTTT
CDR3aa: CASSTTDTQYF

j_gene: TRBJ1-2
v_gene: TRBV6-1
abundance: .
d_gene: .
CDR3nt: TGTGCCAGCAGTGAGGCCCAGGGACATTATGGCTACACCTTC
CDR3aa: CASSEAQGHYGYTF

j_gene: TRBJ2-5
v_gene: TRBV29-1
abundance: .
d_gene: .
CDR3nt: TGCAGCGTTGAAGGGGCAAAAGAGACCCAGTACTTC
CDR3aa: CSVEGAKETQYF

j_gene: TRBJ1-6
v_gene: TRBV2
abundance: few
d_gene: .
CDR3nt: TGTGCCAGCAGGGACACCCGTAATTCACCCCTCCACTTT
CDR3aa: CASRDTRNSPLHF

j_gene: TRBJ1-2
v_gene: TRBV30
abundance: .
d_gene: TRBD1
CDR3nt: TGTGCCTGGGGGGACAGGGCCGACTATGGCTACACCTTC
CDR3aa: CAWGDRADYGYTF

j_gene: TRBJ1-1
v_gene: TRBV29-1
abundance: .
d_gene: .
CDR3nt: TGCAGCGTTGAGCGGGGAATGGCTTTCTTT
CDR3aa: CSVERGMAFF

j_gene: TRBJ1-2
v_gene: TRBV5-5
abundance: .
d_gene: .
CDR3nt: TGTGCCAGCAGCTCTGCAGGGCATGGCTACACCTTC
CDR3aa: CASSSAGHGYTF

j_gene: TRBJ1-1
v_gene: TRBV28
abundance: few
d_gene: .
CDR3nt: TGTGCCAGCCAATACACTGAAGCTTTCTTT
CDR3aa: CASQYTEAFF

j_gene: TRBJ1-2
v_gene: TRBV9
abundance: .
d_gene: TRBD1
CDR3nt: TGTGCCAGCAGCGTAACAGGACAGGGGCCCAACACCTTC
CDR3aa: CASSVTGQGPNTF

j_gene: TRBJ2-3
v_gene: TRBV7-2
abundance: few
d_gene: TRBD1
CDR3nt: TGTGCCAGCAGATCGGGACAGATCACAGATACGCAGTATTTT
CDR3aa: CASRSGQITDTQYF

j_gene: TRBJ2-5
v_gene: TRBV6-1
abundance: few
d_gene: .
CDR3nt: TGTGCCAGCACATTATTTCAAGAGACCCAGTACTTC
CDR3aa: CASTLFQETQYF

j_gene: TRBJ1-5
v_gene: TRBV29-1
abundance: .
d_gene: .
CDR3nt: TGCAGCGTTGGGGGGGGCAATCAGCCCCAGCATTTT
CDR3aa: CSVGGGNQPQHF

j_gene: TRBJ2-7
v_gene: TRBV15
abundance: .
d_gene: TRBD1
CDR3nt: TGTGCCACCACCCAGGGACAGGTCCACGAGCAGTACTTC
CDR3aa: CATTQGQVHEQYF

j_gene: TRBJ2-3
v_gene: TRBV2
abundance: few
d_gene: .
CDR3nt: TGTGCCAGCAGTGATCGGACCAGCACAGATACGCAGTATTTT
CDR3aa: CASSDRTSTDTQYF

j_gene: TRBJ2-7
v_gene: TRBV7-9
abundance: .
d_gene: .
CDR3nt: TGTGCCAGCAGCTTATTTTCCCTCCGGGACCGGAACTCCTACGAGCAGTACTTC
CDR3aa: CASSLFSLRDRNSYEQYF

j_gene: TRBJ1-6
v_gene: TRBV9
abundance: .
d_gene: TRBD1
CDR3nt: TGTGCCAGCAGCGTAGGAACAGGGGATTCACCCCTCCACTTT
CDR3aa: CASSVGTGDSPLHF

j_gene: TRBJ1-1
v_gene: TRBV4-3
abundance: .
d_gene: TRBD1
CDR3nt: TGCGCCAGCAGACAAACAGGGGGTCGGGATGAAGCTTTCTTT
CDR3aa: CASRQTGGRDEAFF